This T cell receptor beta chain was captured by sequencing in a study of T cell repertoires in cytomegalovirus infection. On this clonotype: The target antigen is unknown.

TCRdb reprocessed the reads with MiXCR, giving one entry per CDR3 protein. The sample records hundreds of thousands of distinct CDR3 sequences, about 44% being singletons. The receptor was derived from a human donor in good health (CMV status not recorded). Some clones in this sample may be carry-over from other donors' samples. Sequences were derived from cultured PBMCs, sampled from culture after CMV antigen stimulation.

The CDR3 sequence: CASSIGGAGNNEQFF. Written as DNA, the CDR3 is TGCGCCAGCAGCATCGGGGGGGCCGGGAACAATGAGCAGTTCTTC. The rearrangement joins TRBV5-1 to TRBJ2-1; TRBD2 agrees at 8 bases. The CDR3 has 15 amino acids. With 4 bases clipped from V and 5 bases from J, the junction kept 8 bases outside the gene matches. Germline V CDR1 and CDR2: SGHRS, YFSETQ.